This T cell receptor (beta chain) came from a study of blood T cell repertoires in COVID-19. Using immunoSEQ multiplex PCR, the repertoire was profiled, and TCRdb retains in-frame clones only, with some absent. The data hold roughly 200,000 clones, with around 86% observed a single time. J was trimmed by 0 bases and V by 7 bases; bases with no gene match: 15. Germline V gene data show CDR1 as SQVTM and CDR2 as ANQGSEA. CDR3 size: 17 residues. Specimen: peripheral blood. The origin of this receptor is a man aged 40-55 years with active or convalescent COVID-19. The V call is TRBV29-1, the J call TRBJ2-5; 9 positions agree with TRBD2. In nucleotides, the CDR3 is TGCAGCGCAGGGTGGGTAGCGGGGGCCCGGTACCAAGAGACCCAGTACTTC. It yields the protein CSAGWVAGARYQETQYF.